Listed below are T cell receptor beta chains from one sample, sequenced in a study of T cells after yellow fever vaccination. TCRdb ran MiXCR on the 5' RACE reads and lists one entry per CDR3 protein. The sample comprises about 260,000 distinct CDR3 sequences, around 4.9% of which are singletons, and less than 3.5% rests with the top ten. Material: CD4+ T cells sorted from PBMCs, obtained on the day of the yellow fever booster vaccination. Source of these receptors: a young man who received the YFV17D yellow fever vaccine. CDR3s include the opening cysteine and the closing phenylalanine or tryptophan. Fields, in order: D gene, J gene, clone size, V gene, CDR3 protein, CDR3 DNA. D genes are given only for firm matches. Clone size is given for some rows only: seen once, a few or many times, or a class if the clone is expanded.

TRBD1 TRBJ1-5 NA TRBV20-1 CSAGQVDQPQHF TGCAGTGCTGGACAGGTCGATCAGCCCCAGCATTTT
TRBD1 TRBJ1-5 NA TRBV12-3/TRBV12-4 CASSLGQGVSQPQHF TGTGCCAGCAGTTTGGGACAGGGGGTGAGTCAGCCCCAGCATTTT
TRBD1 TRBJ2-2 NA TRBV2 CASSEERTGNTGELFF TGTGCCAGCAGTGAGGAAAGGACAGGGAACACCGGGGAGCTGTTTTTT
TRBD2 TRBJ2-1 many TRBV5-1 CASSQGLAGEGEQFF TGCGCCAGCAGCCAGGGACTAGCGGGGGAGGGGGAGCAGTTCTTC
NA TRBJ1-5 NA TRBV7-2 CASSLIRGGDQPQHF TGTGCCAGCAGCTTAATCCGGGGTGGGGATCAGCCCCAGCATTTT
NA TRBJ1-5 NA TRBV6-1 CASSERAELYNQPQHF TGTGCCAGCAGTGAAAGGGCAGAATTATACAATCAGCCCCAGCATTTT
TRBD2 TRBJ2-1 NA TRBV19 CASSIGSSGGARGNEQFF TGTGCCAGTAGTATAGGGTCCAGCGGGGGGGCCCGGGGGAATGAGCAGTTCTTC
NA TRBJ2-1 NA TRBV10-3 CATHLEGSNEQFF TGTGCCACCCACTTGGAGGGGAGCAATGAGCAGTTCTTC
TRBD1 TRBJ1-2 many TRBV29-1 CSAEGFRGANYGYTF TGCAGCGCCGAAGGGTTCAGGGGGGCTAACTATGGCTACACCTTC
NA TRBJ2-2 many TRBV21-1 CASSKLTGIPPGSCFF NA
NA TRBJ2-1 many TRBV20-1 CSARSYGEQFF TGCAGCGCTAGATCATATGGCGAGCAGTTCTTC
NA TRBJ1-2 many TRBV21-1 CASSKVPGQRTYGYTF TGTGCCAGCAGCAAAGTCCCGGGACAGAGGACTTATGGCTACACCTTC
NA TRBJ2-2 few TRBV27 CASSRSGFRGELFF TGTGCCAGCAGCCGGTCAGGGTTCCGCGGGGAGCTGTTTTTT
NA TRBJ1-1 NA TRBV5-6 CASSPRTVGESAFF TGTGCCAGCAGCCCCCGAACGGTGGGGGAATCAGCTTTCTTT
NA TRBJ1-2 many TRBV7-9 CASGHNYGYTF TGTGCCAGCGGTCATAACTATGGCTACACCTTC
TRBD1 TRBJ1-2 once TRBV7-2 CASSLNSGTGMDGYTF TGTGCCAGCAGCTTAAATTCTGGGACAGGGATGGATGGCTACACCTTC
NA TRBJ2-2 few TRBV7-2 CASSPPGANTGELFF TGTGCCAGCAGCCCTCCAGGAGCGAACACCGGGGAGCTGTTTTTT
TRBD1 TRBJ2-6 NA TRBV27 CASSSNLDRASGANVLTF TGTGCCAGCAGCTCTAACTTAGACAGGGCGTCAGGGGCCAACGTCCTGACTTTC
NA TRBJ2-5 many TRBV2 CASRRGDQETQYF TGTGCCAGCAGACGCGGGGACCAAGAGACCCAGTACTTC
TRBD1 TRBJ1-1 NA TRBV20-1 CSAREGTGEAFF TGCAGTGCTAGAGAAGGGACAGGGGAAGCTTTCTTT
TRBD2 TRBJ2-2 many TRBV25-1 CASSPTSGGNTGELFF TGTGCCAGCAGCCCTACTAGCGGGGGTAACACCGGGGAGCTGTTTTTT
NA TRBJ2-5 NA TRBV19 CASSRGRIETQYF TGTGCCAGTAGTCGAGGTCGTATAGAGACCCAGTACTTC
TRBD2 TRBJ2-7 few TRBV6-2/TRBV6-3 CASSRAGTSDEQYF TGTGCCAGCAGTAGAGCCGGGACTAGCGACGAGCAGTACTTC
TRBD1 TRBJ2-3 NA TRBV5-1 CASSSLRDSISDTQYF TGCGCCAGCAGCTCACTCCGGGACAGTATCTCAGATACGCAGTATTTT
NA TRBJ1-1 many TRBV5-6 CASSFSHDGRVNTEAFF TGTGCCAGCAGCTTCTCCCATGATGGGCGGGTGAACACTGAAGCTTTCTTT
NA TRBJ1-5 few TRBV7-2 CASSLFLTGNQPQHF TGTGCCAGCAGCTTATTCCTTACGGGCAATCAGCCCCAGCATTTT
NA TRBJ1-5 NA TRBV6-6 CASLLPGQPQHF TGTGCCAGCCTCCTACCTGGTCAGCCCCAGCATTTT
NA TRBJ2-5 many TRBV27 CASYSLAGAQETQYF TGTGCCAGCTATTCCTTGGCCGGGGCACAAGAGACCCAGTACTTC
NA TRBJ1-2 many TRBV5-1 CASSLSYGGYSNYGYTF TGCGCCAGCAGCTTGTCGTACGGGGGCTACTCAAACTATGGCTACACCTTC
NA TRBJ2-2 NA TRBV10-3 CAISPGTFGELFF TGTGCCATCAGTCCAGGGACTTTCGGGGAGCTGTTTTTT
NA TRBJ2-5 NA TRBV3-1 CASSQDLDPDRKKETQYF TGTGCCAGCAGCCAAGATCTGGATCCGGACAGAAAGAAGGAGACCCAGTACTTC
NA TRBJ1-2 NA TRBV9 CASSVDPKYGYTF TGTGCCAGCAGCGTAGACCCTAAGTATGGCTACACCTTC
NA TRBJ1-2 many TRBV12-3/TRBV12-4 CASSFGYGYTF TGTGCCAGCAGTTTTGGCTATGGCTACACCTTC
NA TRBJ2-5 many TRBV20-1 CSASGAYQETQYF TGCAGTGCTAGCGGGGCGTACCAAGAGACCCAGTACTTC
NA TRBJ1-1 many TRBV6-1 CASSENTEAFF TGTGCCAGCAGCGAGAACACTGAAGCTTTCTTT
TRBD2 TRBJ2-7 few TRBV5-1 CASMQSGERYEQYF TGCGCCAGCATGCAGAGCGGGGAAAGATACGAGCAGTACTTC
NA TRBJ1-5 many TRBV6-1 CASSASAYSNQPQHF TGTGCCAGCAGTGCTTCGGCCTATAGCAATCAGCCCCAGCATTTT
NA TRBJ2-1 many TRBV4-2 CASSQRRGRNYNEQFF TGTGCCAGCAGCCAAAGGCGGGGCCGTAATTACAATGAGCAGTTCTTC
TRBD1 TRBJ1-5 few TRBV6-6 CASSLRGLGAMGQRYQPQHF TGTGCCAGCAGTTTAAGGGGTTTAGGGGCCATGGGACAGCGATATCAGCCCCAGCATTTT
TRBD1 TRBJ1-2 few TRBV7-2 CASSAQQGIFYGYTF TGTGCCAGCAGCGCCCAACAGGGGATATTTTACGGCTACACCTTC
TRBD2 TRBJ2-7 NA TRBV12-3/TRBV12-4 CASNPKAGGGVEQYF TGTGCCAGCAACCCCAAAGCCGGGGGAGGGGTCGAGCAGTACTTC
NA TRBJ2-5 many TRBV5-1 CASSLSHRFEETQYF TGCGCCAGCAGCTTGTCCCATCGCTTCGAAGAGACCCAGTACTTC
NA TRBJ2-3 NA TRBV7-2 CASSFPDLGVDTQYF TGTGCCAGCAGCTTCCCGGACCTCGGCGTGGATACGCAGTATTTT
NA TRBJ1-5 NA TRBV4-3 CASSARVGNNQPQHF TGCGCCAGCTCCGCGCGGGTCGGGAACAATCAGCCCCAGCATTTT
NA TRBJ2-5 many TRBV4-3 CASSQAFVRGETQYF TGCGCCAGCAGCCAAGCGTTTGTCCGGGGAGAGACCCAGTACTTC
TRBD1 TRBJ1-1 NA TRBV12-3/TRBV12-4 CASSLDGQGYTEAFF TGTGCCAGCAGTTTAGATGGACAGGGGTACACTGAAGCTTTCTTT
TRBD2 TRBJ2-3 many TRBV28 CASRVPLAGLDTQYF TGTGCCAGCAGGGTCCCACTAGCGGGGCTAGATACGCAGTATTTT
NA TRBJ2-5 many TRBV7-2 CASSLEPPRTQYF TGTGCCAGCAGCTTAGAGCCCCCCAGGACCCAGTACTTC
NA TRBJ1-1 few TRBV6-5 CASSRGAGPVPEAFF TGTGCCAGCAGTAGGGGGGCAGGCCCCGTGCCTGAAGCTTTCTTT
NA TRBJ2-2 many TRBV14 CASSQDRGGELFF TGTGCCAGCAGCCAAGATCGTGGCGGGGAGCTGTTTTTT
NA TRBJ2-1 few TRBV24-1 CATSVGGADRGQFF TGTGCCACCAGTGTAGGAGGGGCCGACCGGGGGCAGTTCTTC
NA TRBJ1-6 NA TRBV25-1 CASSNQNSPLHF TGTGCCAGCAGTAATCAGAATTCACCCCTCCACTTT